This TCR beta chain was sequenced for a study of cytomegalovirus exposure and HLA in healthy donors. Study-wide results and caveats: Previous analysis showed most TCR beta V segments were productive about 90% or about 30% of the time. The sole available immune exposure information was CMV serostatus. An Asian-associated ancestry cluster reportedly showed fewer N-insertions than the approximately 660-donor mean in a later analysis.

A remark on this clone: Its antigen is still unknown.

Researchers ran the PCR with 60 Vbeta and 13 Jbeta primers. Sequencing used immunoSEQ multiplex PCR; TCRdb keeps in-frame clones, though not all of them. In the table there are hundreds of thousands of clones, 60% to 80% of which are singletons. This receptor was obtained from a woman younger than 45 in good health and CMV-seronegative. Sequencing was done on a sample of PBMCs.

The CDR3 reads CAWIQTGGPAGVGYTF. As DNA, the CDR3 is TGTGCCTGGATCCAGACGGGGGGCCCAGCCGGAGTAGGCTACACCTTC. J is TRBJ1-2 and V is TRBV30; TRBD1 is a possible D gene (6 bases). The CDR3 loop spans 16 amino acids. Per the germline V gene, CDR1 is GTSNPN and CDR2 is SVGIG (reference sequence). Trimming removed 4 bases from V and 8 bases from J, with 26 bases in between.